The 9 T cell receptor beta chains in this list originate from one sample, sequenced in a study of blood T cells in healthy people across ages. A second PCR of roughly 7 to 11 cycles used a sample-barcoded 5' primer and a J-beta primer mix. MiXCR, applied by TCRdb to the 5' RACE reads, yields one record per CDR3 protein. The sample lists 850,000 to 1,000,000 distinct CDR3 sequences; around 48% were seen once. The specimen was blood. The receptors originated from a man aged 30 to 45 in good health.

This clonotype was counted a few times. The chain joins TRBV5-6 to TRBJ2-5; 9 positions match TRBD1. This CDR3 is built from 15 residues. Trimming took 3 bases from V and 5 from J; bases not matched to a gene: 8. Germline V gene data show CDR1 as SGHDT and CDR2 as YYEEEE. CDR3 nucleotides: TGTGCCAGCAGCTACCGGGACAGGGATATGGAGACCCAGTACTTC. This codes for CASSYRDRDMETQYF. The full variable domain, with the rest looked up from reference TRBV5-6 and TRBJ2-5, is DAGVTQSPTHLIKTRGQQVTLRCSPKSGHDTVSWYQQALGQGPQFIFQYYEEEERQRGNFPDRFSGHQFPNYSSELNVNALLLGDSALYLCASSYRDRDMETQYFGPGTRLLVL.

The CDR3 region has the DNA TGCAGTGCCCCTGTGGGGAGCACAGATACGCAGTATTTT. Amino acid sequence: CSAPVGSTDTQYF. The chain is built from TRBV20-1 and TRBJ2-3, with D hard to call. The germline gives CDR1 DFQATT, CDR2 SNEGSKA (reference sequence). V gave up 6 bases and J gave up 0 bases, with 10 bases separating them. The length of the CDR3 is 13 residues.

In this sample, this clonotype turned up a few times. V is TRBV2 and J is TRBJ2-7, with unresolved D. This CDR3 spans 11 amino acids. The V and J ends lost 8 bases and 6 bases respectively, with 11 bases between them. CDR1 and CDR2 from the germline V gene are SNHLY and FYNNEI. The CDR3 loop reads CASRTPGEQYF. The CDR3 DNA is TGTGCCAGCCGGACCCCTGGCGAGCAGTACTTC.

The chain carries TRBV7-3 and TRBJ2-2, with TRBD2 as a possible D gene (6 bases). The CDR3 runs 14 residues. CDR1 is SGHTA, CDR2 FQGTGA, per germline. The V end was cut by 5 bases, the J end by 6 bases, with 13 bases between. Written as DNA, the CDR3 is TGTGCCAGCAGCGTACTAGCAGTATCCGGGGAGCTGTTTTTT. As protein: CASSVLAVSGELFF.

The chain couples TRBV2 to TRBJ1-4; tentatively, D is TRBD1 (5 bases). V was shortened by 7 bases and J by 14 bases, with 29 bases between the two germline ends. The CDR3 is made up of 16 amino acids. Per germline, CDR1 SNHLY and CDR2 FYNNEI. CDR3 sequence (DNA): TGTGCCAGCATCAGTATTTCAGGGACGGATCCGGATGAGCTGTTTTTT. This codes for CASISISGTDPDELFF.

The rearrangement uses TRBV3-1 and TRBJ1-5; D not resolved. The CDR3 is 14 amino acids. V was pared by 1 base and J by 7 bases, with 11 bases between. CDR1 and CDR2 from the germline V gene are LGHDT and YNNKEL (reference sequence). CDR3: CASSQAGRAQPQHF. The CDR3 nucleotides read TGTGCCAGCAGCCAAGCGGGGAGGGCACAGCCCCAGCATTTT.

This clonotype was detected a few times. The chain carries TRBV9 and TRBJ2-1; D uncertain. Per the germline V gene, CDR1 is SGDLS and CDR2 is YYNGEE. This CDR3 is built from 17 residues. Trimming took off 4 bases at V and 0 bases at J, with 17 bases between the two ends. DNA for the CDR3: TGTGCCAGCAGCTCTCGCACCTACGGAAACTCCTACAATGAGCAGTTCTTC. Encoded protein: CASSSRTYGNSYNEQFF.

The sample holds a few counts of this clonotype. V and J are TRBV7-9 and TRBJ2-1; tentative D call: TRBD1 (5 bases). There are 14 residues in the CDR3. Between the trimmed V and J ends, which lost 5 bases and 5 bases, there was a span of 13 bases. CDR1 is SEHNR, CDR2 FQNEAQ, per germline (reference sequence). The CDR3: CASSGLIGDNEQFF. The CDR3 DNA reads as TGTGCCAGCAGCGGCCTGATAGGGGACAATGAGCAGTTCTTC.

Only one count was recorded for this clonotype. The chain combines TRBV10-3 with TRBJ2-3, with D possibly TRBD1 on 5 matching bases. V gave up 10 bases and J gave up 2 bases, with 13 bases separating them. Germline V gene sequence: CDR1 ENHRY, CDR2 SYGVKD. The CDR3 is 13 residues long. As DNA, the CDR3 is TGTGCCACCTCTGACAGTTACACAGATACGCAGTATTTT. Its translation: CATSDSYTDTQYF.